One sample yielded the 17 T cell receptor beta chains listed below, sequenced in a study of beta chain features in type 1 diabetes. Sequencing targeted expressed TCRB transcripts, as all isolated RNA had been reverse transcribed. TCRdb keeps only in-frame clones here, not all; method: immunoSEQ multiplex PCR. The table lists 150,000 to 160,000 clones, 8.5% to 14% of them singletons. The sample consisted of central memory CD4+ T cells from blood. The origin of the receptors is a man younger than 35 in good health.

The gene calls are TRBV7-8 and TRBJ1-4, with a weak D call TRBD1 (5 bases). The length of the CDR3 is 17 residues. V was clipped by 4 bases and J by 4 bases, with 19 bases between them. Germline lookup yields CDR1 SGHVS and CDR2 FQNEAQ. The CDR3 reads CASSYPRAGNNNEKLFF. In DNA form, the CDR3 reads TGTGCCAGCAGCTACCCGCGGGCAGGGAACAATAATGAAAAACTGTTTTTT.

This clone was observed at least ten times. The chain combines TRBV5-1 with TRBJ2-5; 10 bases agree with TRBD2. There are 18 residues in the CDR3. Germline CDR1 and CDR2: SGHRS and YFSETQ. J was trimmed by 5 bases and V by 1 base; bases with no gene match: 14. CDR3 nucleotide sequence: TGCGCCAGCAGCTTGCGAGGGTCGGCTAGCGGGAGTACGGAGACCCAGTACTTC. Translation gives CASSLRGSASGSTETQYF.

V gene TRBV9 combines with J gene TRBJ1-6; D is unclear. Trimming pared 3 bases from V and 9 bases from J, leaving 13 bases between. CDR1 is SGDLS and CDR2 is YYNGEE in the germline V gene. The CDR3 totals 14 residues. CDR3 sequence: CASSAPNQGSPLHF. In nucleotides, the CDR3 is TGTGCCAGCAGCGCACCCAATCAAGGTTCACCCCTCCACTTT.

The V gene is TRBV9, the J gene TRBJ1-1, with D unclear. The germline V gene encodes CDR1 SGDLS and CDR2 YYNGEE. This CDR3 contains 13 residues. V was clipped by 0 bases and J by 5 bases, with 8 bases between them. The CDR3 region is CASSVGVVTEAFF. Written as DNA, the CDR3 is TGTGCCAGCAGCGTAGGGGTTGTGACTGAAGCTTTCTTT. Full variable domain (missing parts from reference TRBV9 and TRBJ1-1): DSGVTQTPKHLITATGQRVTLRCSPRSGDLSVYWYQQSLDQGLQFLIQYYNGEERAKGNILERFSAQQFPDLHSELNLSSLELGDSALYFCASSVGVVTEAFFGQGTRLTVV.

This clone was seen more than once but under ten times. The chain uses TRBV18 and TRBJ2-2, with D unresolved. This CDR3 contains 13 residues. The V gene lost 6 bases and the J gene lost 0 bases, with 5 bases spanning the gap. CDR1 and CDR2 from the germline V gene are KGHSH and LQKENI. CDR3 DNA sequence: TGTGCCAGCTCTTTCTCGAACACCGGGGAGCTGTTTTTT. Its translation is CASSFSNTGELFF.

V gene TRBV9 combines with J gene TRBJ2-6, with 7 bases matching TRBD2. V lost 5 bases, J lost 0 bases, and 14 bases stayed unmatched. The CDR3 is 19 amino acids. CDR1 is SGDLS, CDR2 YYNGEE, per germline. The CDR3 DNA is TGTGCCAGCAGTGATACAGCCGGGAGGACTTTCTCTGGGGCCAACGTCCTGACTTTC. Encoded protein: CASSDTAGRTFSGANVLTF.

This clone was seen a few times. The chain couples TRBV5-1 to TRBJ2-1; D possibly uses TRBD1 or TRBD2 (5 bases each). The CDR3 is 15 residues long. The V gene's germline CDR1 is SGHRS and CDR2 YFSETQ. V lost 6 bases and J 2 bases, leaving 15 bases between the germline ends. CDR3 nucleotides: TGCGCCAGCACTCCCGGGACGGCTACCTACAATGAGCAGTTCTTC. It yields the protein CASTPGTATYNEQFF.

The chain carries TRBV6-5 and TRBJ2-1; D may correspond to TRBD1 or TRBD2 (5 bases each). The CDR3 loop spans 15 amino acids. V was pared by 0 bases and J by 5 bases, with 11 bases between. CDR1 is MNHEY, CDR2 SVGAGI, per germline. The DNA for the CDR3 is TGTGCCAGCAGTTACTCGGGGACGAATAACAATGAGCAGTTCTTC. Its translation is CASSYSGTNNNEQFF.

V usage is TRBV28 and J usage is TRBJ1-5, with D perhaps TRBD1 (6 bases). V lost 7 bases to trimming and J lost 6 bases, with 19 bases between them. Per the germline V gene, CDR1 is MDHEN and CDR2 is SYDVKM. This CDR3 comprises 15 residues. This CDR3 is CASTEEGVWSQPQHF. The CDR3 DNA is TGTGCCAGCACCGAAGAGGGGGTCTGGTCTCAGCCCCAGCATTTT. The full variable domain, rest sourced from reference TRBV28 and TRBJ1-5, is DVKVTQSSRYLVKRTGEKVFLECVQDMDHENMFWYRQDPGLGLRLIYFSYDVKMKEKGDIPEGYSVSREKKERFSLILESASTNQTSMYLCASTEEGVWSQPQHFGDGTRLSIL.

With respect to this clone: Other DNA sequences in the same sample also yield this CDR3. This chain connects TRBV7-2 to TRBJ1-5, with D possibly being TRBD1 (5 bases). CDR3 length: 15 residues. Germline loops: CDR1 SGHTA, CDR2 FQGNSA. The ends were cut back, 2 bases at V and 2 bases at J, with 10 bases in the middle. CDR3 amino acids: CASSLSRGGNQPQHF. DNA for the CDR3: TGTGCCAGCAGCTTATCCCGGGGGGGCAATCAGCCCCAGCATTTT.

This clone was picked up a small number of times. The chain couples TRBV7-2 to TRBJ2-7, with D possibly TRBD2 on 6 matching bases. Per the germline V gene, CDR1 is SGHTA and CDR2 is FQGNSA. V was trimmed by 7 bases and J by 5 bases, leaving 15 bases between them. This CDR3 is 13 amino acids long. DNA of the CDR3: TGTGCCAGCACCGTCGGGGGAAGCGACGAGCAGTACTTC. It codes for CASTVGGSDEQYF.

This clone was recorded a few times. The chain employs TRBV29-1 and TRBJ2-7; D ambiguous. V shed 4 bases and J shed 4 bases, with 8 bases lying between them. Per germline, CDR1 SQVTM and CDR2 ANQGSEA. The CDR3 is 11 amino acids. CDR3 sequence reads: CSVVNEYEQYF. CDR3 bases: TGCAGCGTTGTGAACGAATACGAGCAGTACTTC.

This clone was observed a handful of times. The chain recombines TRBV18 with TRBJ2-3; no clear D. The CDR3 totals 15 residues. Deletions cut 1 base from V and 6 bases from J, with 14 bases between. The germline CDR1 and CDR2 sequences are KGHSH and LQKENI. This CDR3 reads CASSPQGLGMDTQYF. In DNA form, the CDR3 reads TGTGCCAGCTCACCACAAGGTCTGGGGATGGATACGCAGTATTTT.

A few counts support this clone. The rearrangement links TRBV5-1 to TRBJ2-1; perhaps TRBD1 as D (5 bases). Per the germline V gene, CDR1 is SGHRS and CDR2 is YFSETQ. This CDR3 comprises 14 residues. The V and J ends lost 2 bases and 11 bases respectively, with 17 bases between them. Here the CDR3 reads CASSLGPGSQQQFF. The DNA of the CDR3 is TGCGCCAGCAGCTTAGGGCCAGGGTCACAGCAGCAGTTCTTC.

V gene TRBV29-1 combines with J gene TRBJ1-2; possibly TRBD1 for D (5 bases). Germline V lookup: CDR1 SQVTM, CDR2 ANQGSEA. The CDR3 is 13 residues long. V lost 7 bases and J lost 0, with 12 bases in between. In DNA, the CDR3 is TGCAGCGCCCAAACAGGCTCTAACTATGGCTACACCTTC. Amino acids: CSAQTGSNYGYTF.

The chain recombines TRBV28 with TRBJ1-2; 9 bases agree with TRBD1. Per the germline V gene, CDR1 is MDHEN and CDR2 is SYDVKM. CDR3 length: 14 amino acids. J gave up 2 bases and V 5 bases, and 3 bases lay outside the gene matches. This CDR3 reads CASSTGQGNYGYTF. The CDR3 nucleotides are TGTGCCAGCAGTACAGGACAGGGGAACTATGGCTACACCTTC.

This clone was seen a few times. This chain links TRBV5-4 with TRBJ2-3; D is undetermined. V shed 5 bases and J shed 1 base, with 14 bases lying between them. The germline V gene has CDR1 SGHNT and CDR2 YYREEE (reference sequence). This CDR3 is built from 15 residues. The CDR3: CASRLYTGGTDTQYF. In nucleotides, the CDR3 is TGTGCCAGCAGACTGTATACGGGTGGCACAGATACGCAGTATTTT.